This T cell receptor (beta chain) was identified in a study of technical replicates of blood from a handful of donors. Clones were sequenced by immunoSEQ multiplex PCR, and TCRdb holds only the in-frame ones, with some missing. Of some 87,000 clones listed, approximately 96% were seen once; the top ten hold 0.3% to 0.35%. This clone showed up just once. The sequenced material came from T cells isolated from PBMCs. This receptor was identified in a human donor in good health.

The CDR3, as DNA: TGTGCCAGCAGTCGACTAGCGGGAGTATCCAATGAGCAGTTCTTC. Protein sequence: CASSRLAGVSNEQFF. This chain joins TRBV7-9 and TRBJ2-1, with 12 positions matching TRBD2. Per germline, CDR1 SEHNR and CDR2 FQNEAQ (reference sequence). The V gene end was trimmed by 6 bases and the J gene end by 6 bases; junction bases not matched to a gene: 6. The CDR3 has 15 residues.